The 20 T cell receptor beta chains listed next were all sequenced from one sample in a study of cytomegalovirus exposure and HLA in healthy donors. The PCR was carried out with 60 Vbeta primers and 13 Jbeta primers. Sequencing was performed with immunoSEQ multiplex PCR; in TCRdb, only in-frame clones are kept and a portion is missing. The sample lists about 140,000 clones, 73% occurring once. Material for sequencing was PBMCs. These receptors originate from a woman between 40 and 50 years old in good health and CMV-seronegative.

The chain links TRBV4-2 to TRBJ1-4; perhaps TRBD1 as D (6 bases). Germline loops: CDR1 LGHNA, CDR2 YNFKEQ. V was pared by 0 bases and J by 6 bases, with 11 bases between. This CDR3 has 15 residues. CDR3 amino acids: CASSQEWDTDEKLFF. In DNA, the CDR3 is TGTGCCAGCAGCCAAGAGTGGGACACCGATGAAAAACTGTTTTTT.

V and J are TRBV4-1 and TRBJ2-1; unclear D gene. This CDR3 has 15 residues. In germline, CDR1 is MGHRA, CDR2 YSYEKL. V lost 0 bases and J 6 bases, leaving 12 bases between the germline ends. In nucleotides, the CDR3 is TGCGCCAGCAGCCAAGATCCAGGATTCGGCAATGAGCAGTTCTTC. Translation gives CASSQDPGFGNEQFF.

The rearrangement joins TRBV9 to TRBJ2-5; TRBD2 aligns across 11 bases. This CDR3 spans 17 amino acids. The germline V gene encodes CDR1 SGDLS and CDR2 YYNGEE. The trim removed 4 bases at V and 5 bases at J, leaving 13 bases unmatched. CDR3 sequence reads: CASSPTSGGSTGETQYF. CDR3 nucleotide sequence: TGTGCCAGCAGCCCTACTAGCGGGGGCTCCACCGGGGAGACCCAGTACTTC.

This chain links TRBV29-1 with TRBJ2-5, with no clear D. The V end was cut by 6 bases, the J end by 1 base, with 3 bases between. The CDR3 is made up of 10 amino acids. Germline CDR1 SQVTM, CDR2 ANQGSEA. CDR3 loop: CSVGQETQYF. The CDR3, as DNA: TGCAGCGTCGGCCAAGAGACCCAGTACTTC.

V gene TRBV19 combines with J gene TRBJ2-2, with 12 bases that match TRBD1. Per germline, CDR1 LNHDA and CDR2 SQIVND (reference sequence). V shed 4 bases and J 6 bases; nucleotides not matched to a gene: 9. The CDR3 covers 17 residues. CDR3 in DNA: TGTGCCAGTAGTACTCCGGGACAGGGGGCGAATCCCGGGGAGCTGTTTTTT. Its protein product is CASSTPGQGANPGELFF.

This chain joins TRBV6-6 and TRBJ2-7; perhaps TRBD1 as D (5 bases). V was trimmed by 6 bases and J by 4 bases, leaving 7 bases between them. This CDR3 is built from 11 residues. Germline loops: CDR1 MNHNY, CDR2 SVGAGI (reference sequence). The CDR3 spells CASRDSYEQYV. In DNA, the CDR3 is TGTGCCAGCAGAGACAGTTACGAGCAGTACGTC.

This clone was detected only once. The rearrangement joins TRBV18 to TRBJ2-5, with D possibly TRBD1 on 6 matching bases. This CDR3 region has 13 residues. The germline V gene encodes CDR1 KGHSH and CDR2 LQKENI. Deletions cut 3 bases from V and 3 bases from J, with 8 bases between. The CDR3 here is CASSPRQEETQYF. CDR3 DNA: TGTGCCAGCTCACCTAGACAGGAAGAGACCCAGTACTTC.

This clone came up many times. This rearrangement joins TRBV2 to TRBJ2-2; maybe TRBD2 (6 bases). CDR1 SNHLY and CDR2 FYNNEI come from the germline V gene. Between the trimmed V and J ends, which lost 1 base and 4 bases, there was a span of 10 bases. The CDR3 totals 15 residues. CDR3 coding DNA: TGTGCCAGCAGTGAAGAGGGACTGATCACCGGGGAGCTGTTTTTT. Amino acid sequence: CASSEEGLITGELFF.

The chain employs TRBV4-2 and TRBJ2-2, with D possibly matching TRBD2 (6 bases). CDR3 length: 13 residues. Per germline, CDR1 LGHNA and CDR2 YNFKEQ. V was cut by 2 bases and J by 8 bases, with 9 bases left in between. The CDR3 coding sequence is TGTGCCAGCAGCCAACCCCGGGAGGGGGAGCTGTTTTTT. Protein product: CASSQPREGELFF.

The J gene is TRBJ1-2, the V gene TRBV5-1, with TRBD1 as a possible D gene (5 bases). CDR3 length: 18 residues. Germline V gene lookup returns CDR1 SGHRS and CDR2 YFSETQ. Trimming shortened V by 7 bases and J by 5 bases, and 30 bases separated the two germline ends. The CDR3 is CASGLGTHTQDNLYGYTF. CDR3 DNA sequence: TGCGCCAGCGGTTTGGGAACCCACACACAGGACAACCTGTATGGCTACACCTTC.

This clone was counted once. The chain carries TRBV14 and TRBJ2-7, with 7 bases lining up with TRBD1. The CDR3 loop spans 14 amino acids. CDR1 is SGHDN, CDR2 FVKESK, per germline. The J segment lost 0 bases and the V segment lost 4 bases, leaving 3 bases of the junction unmatched. The chain's CDR3 is CASSLTGSSYEQYV. CDR3 nucleotides: TGTGCCAGCAGCCTGACAGGGTCCTCCTACGAGCAGTACGTC.

The genes are TRBV6-6 and TRBJ2-1; TRBD2 aligns across 7 bases. The CDR3 is 16 residues long. From germline, CDR1 is MNHNY and CDR2 SVGAGI (reference sequence). Unmatched junction bases numbered 4, after V lost 2 bases and J lost 0 bases. CDR3 DNA sequence: TGTGCCAGCAGTTACGGGGGGGGGAGCTCCTACAATGAGCAGTTCTTC. Its protein product is CASSYGGGSSYNEQFF.

This clone appeared a single time. V and J are TRBV9 and TRBJ1-1; D may be TRBD1 (6 bases). Per the germline V gene, CDR1 is SGDLS and CDR2 is YYNGEE. This CDR3 is built from 13 residues. Trimming took off 3 bases at V and 10 bases at J, with 16 bases between the two ends. This CDR3 reads CASSAGQGSGAFF. The CDR3 DNA reads as TGTGCCAGCAGCGCCGGGCAGGGGTCTGGAGCTTTCTTT.

This sequence joins TRBV29-1 and TRBJ2-1; 7 nucleotides agree with TRBD1. J was trimmed by 11 bases and V by 6 bases; bases with no gene match: 16. Per the germline V gene, CDR1 is SQVTM and CDR2 is ANQGSEA. The CDR3 spans 14 residues. The chain's CDR3 is CSVFPGQTNNKQFF. The CDR3 bases are TGCAGCGTATTTCCGGGACAGACGAATAATAAGCAGTTCTTC.

The chain recombines TRBV6-1 with TRBJ1-5; D is uncertain. CDR1 MNHNS and CDR2 SASEGT come from the germline V gene. CDR3 length equals 12 residues. With 6 bases removed from V and 3 bases from J, the gap between germline ends came to 6 bases. The CDR3 protein is CASRQTNQPQHF. CDR3 nucleotides: TGTGCCAGCAGACAGACCAATCAGCCCCAGCATTTT.

CDR3 sequence (DNA): TGTGCCACCAGCAGAGGTAACTATGAAGCATCTGGCTACACCTTC. This translates into CATSRGNYEASGYTF. The V and J genes are TRBV15 and TRBJ1-2; D is unclear. The germline V and J ends were trimmed by 1 base and 7 bases, with 16 bases remaining between them. The CDR3 is 15 residues long. In germline, CDR1 is LNHNV, CDR2 YYDKDF (reference sequence).

The chain is built from TRBV19 and TRBJ1-5, with no clear D. V lost 1 base to trimming and J lost 5 bases, with 9 bases between them. Germline V gene sequence: CDR1 LNHDA, CDR2 SQIVND (reference sequence). The CDR3 sequence is 14 residues long. CDR3 in amino acids: CASSIGAEYQPQHF. In DNA form, the CDR3 reads TGTGCCAGTAGTATAGGAGCGGAATATCAGCCCCAGCATTTT.

The rearrangement links TRBV5-6 to TRBJ1-2; no clear D. This CDR3 has 17 amino acids. The germline V gene encodes CDR1 SGHDT and CDR2 YYEEEE. Trimming shortened V by 3 bases and J by 5 bases, and 23 bases separated the two germline ends. CDR3 sequence (DNA): TGTGCCAGCAGCTCCACTAGTACGGGTGGTACAATTTATGGCTACACCTTC. This gives the protein CASSSTSTGGTIYGYTF.

In DNA, the CDR3 is TGTGCCAGCAGTGAAGCGCAGGGACAGGGAAATGAAAAACTGTTTTTT. This gives the protein CASSEAQGQGNEKLFF. This sequence joins TRBV6-1 and TRBJ1-4; 9 bases are a match to TRBD1. The ends lost 0 bases at V and 5 bases at J; junction bases unmatched: 4. The CDR3 has 16 amino acids. Germline V gene sequence: CDR1 MNHNS, CDR2 SASEGT.

The J gene is TRBJ2-1, the V gene TRBV28; TRBD1 aligns across 7 bases. V was clipped by 6 bases and J by 2 bases; unmatched bases: 7. Germline V gene sequence: CDR1 MDHEN, CDR2 SYDVKM. The CDR3 is 15 residues long. The CDR3 is CASSPHRGTYNEQFF. Here the CDR3 DNA reads TGTGCCAGCAGCCCCCACAGGGGAACCTACAATGAGCAGTTCTTC.